This entry lists 16 T cell receptor beta chains sequenced from one sample in a study of shared clonotypes between healthy human individuals. The data were produced by immunoSEQ multiplex PCR, yet TCRdb's version contains in-frame clones alone and is incomplete. The sample lists fewer than 600,000 clones, around 79% occurring once. Source material: PBMCs. Receptor source: a woman between 40 and 55 years old in good health. Some clones in this sample may be carry-over from other donors' samples.

The V call is TRBV10-3, the J call TRBJ1-4; D is undetermined. The length of the CDR3 is 16 residues. Germline V gene sequence: CDR1 ENHRY, CDR2 SYGVKD. V lost 6 bases and J lost 0, with 14 bases in between. This CDR3 is CAIRDGTGATNEKLFF. CDR3 coding DNA: TGTGCCATCAGGGACGGAACCGGGGCAACTAATGAAAAACTGTTTTTT.

The genes are TRBV7-6 and TRBJ1-3; D is undetermined. The CDR3 totals 14 residues. CDR1 SGHVS and CDR2 FNYEAQ come from the germline V gene. V lost 4 bases to trimming and J lost 2 bases, with 9 bases between them. DNA of the CDR3: TGTGCCAGCAGCTCACAGAGTGCTGGAAACACCATATATTTT. It yields the protein CASSSQSAGNTIYF.

The chain uses TRBV21-1 and TRBJ2-7. TRBV21-1 is a pseudogene segment. CDR3 length: 12 amino acids. The CDR3 spells CASSEGTVEQYF. The CDR3 DNA reads as TGTGCCAGCAGCGAAGGGACGGTCGAGCAGTACTTC.

This clone has only a few counts. The CDR3 DNA reads as TGTGCCAGCAGAAAAATCCAGGGAGGTATAAATGGCTACACCTTC. Amino acid sequence: CASRKIQGGINGYTF. This chain links TRBV28 with TRBJ1-2, with D possibly TRBD1 on 5 matching bases. This CDR3 is built from 15 residues. Trimming left V 6 bases short and J 6 bases short, with 20 bases between. Per germline, CDR1 MDHEN and CDR2 SYDVKM.

With regard to this clone: Different DNA sequences within this sample yield the same CDR3. This chain connects TRBV7-3 to TRBJ2-3; 12 bases map to TRBD2. V was clipped by 3 bases and J by 5 bases; unmatched bases: 0. Looked up from germline, CDR1 is SGHTA and CDR2 is FQGTGA. The CDR3 is made up of 14 amino acids. The DNA of the CDR3 is TGTGCCAGCAGCTTGGGACTAGCGGGAGATACGCAGTATTTT. It codes for CASSLGLAGDTQYF. Supplemented by reference TRBV7-3 and TRBJ2-3, the full variable domain reads GAGVSQTPSNKVTEKGKYVELRCDPISGHTALYWYRQSLGQGPEFLIYFQGTGAADDSGLPNDRFFAVRPEGSVSTLKIQRTERGDSAVYLCASSLGLAGDTQYFGPGTRLTVL.

The chain links TRBV9 to TRBJ2-3; 8 bases align to TRBD2. The CDR3 loop spans 19 amino acids. The germline V gene encodes CDR1 SGDLS and CDR2 YYNGEE. V lost 0 bases to trimming and J lost 6 bases; unmatched junction nucleotides: 18. DNA of the CDR3: TGTGCCAGCAGCGTAGAGACCGGGAGGGCCCTTTATTCCACCGATACGCAGTATTTT. It yields the protein CASSVETGRALYSTDTQYF.

The chain carries TRBV4-2 and TRBJ2-2; D call uncertain. Trimming left V 0 bases short and J 6 bases short, with 11 bases between. The CDR3 is 15 amino acids. The germline CDR1 and CDR2 sequences are LGHNA and YNFKEQ. Written as DNA, the CDR3 is TGTGCCAGCAGCCAAGATAGGGTTGTATCCGGGGAGCTGTTTTTT. The encoded protein is CASSQDRVVSGELFF.

This clone has a count of ten or more. The rearrangement links TRBV4-2 to TRBJ2-2; 10 bases are a match to TRBD2. Germline V gene lookup returns CDR1 LGHNA and CDR2 YNFKEQ. This CDR3 spans 18 amino acids. The trim removed 1 base at V and 2 bases at J, leaving 7 bases unmatched. The chain's CDR3 is CASSQVTIAGGNTGELFF. CDR3 DNA sequence: TGTGCCAGCAGCCAAGTGACAATAGCGGGGGGAAACACCGGGGAGCTGTTTTTT.

CDR3 in DNA: TGCGCCAGCAGCTGGTCCCCGGGTCCCTACGAGCAGTACTTC. As protein: CASSWSPGPYEQYF. The V gene is TRBV5-1, the J gene TRBJ2-7; D is undetermined. Trimming removed 3 bases at V and 2 bases at J, with 12 bases between. This CDR3 region has 14 residues. Germline V gives CDR1 SGHRS, CDR2 YFSETQ.

The chain employs TRBV27 and TRBJ2-2; no definite D call. The V end lost 5 bases, the J end lost 5 bases, and 12 bases lay between the germline ends. The germline gives CDR1 MNHEY, CDR2 SMNVEV (reference sequence). CDR3 size: 14 residues. The CDR3: CASSPQLATGELFF. The CDR3 DNA is TGTGCCAGCAGTCCCCAGTTGGCTACCGGGGAGCTGTTTTTT.

V usage is TRBV11-3 and J usage is TRBJ2-7, with a tentative D call TRBD1 (6 bases). Germline CDR1 reads SGHNT; CDR2 reads YENEEA. The ends were cut back, 4 bases at V and 7 bases at J, with 14 bases in the middle. The CDR3 runs to 13 residues. CDR3 protein: CASSSNRAGEQYF. CDR3 DNA sequence: TGTGCCAGCAGCTCGAACAGGGCTGGGGAGCAGTACTTC.

The chain combines TRBV27 with TRBJ2-7; TRBD1 matches at 8 bases. Looked up from germline, CDR1 is MNHEY and CDR2 is SMNVEV (reference sequence). V trimming: 6 bases; J trimming: 3 bases; junction bases outside the gene matches: 13. The CDR3 has 16 residues. DNA for the CDR3: TGTGCCAGCAGATCCATATGGGCAGGGGGCTACTACGAGCAGTACTTC. It yields the protein CASRSIWAGGYYEQYF.

V is TRBV4-1 and J is TRBJ2-1; 9 bases match TRBD1. Germline V gene sequence: CDR1 MGHRA, CDR2 YSYEKL. Germline trimming cut 1 base from V and 6 bases from J; bases unmatched to any gene: 7. The length of the CDR3 is 16 residues. CDR3 protein: CASSQVRGTGSNEQFF. DNA of the CDR3: TGCGCCAGCAGCCAAGTCCGCGGGACAGGGTCCAATGAGCAGTTCTTC.

The J gene is TRBJ2-2, the V gene TRBV18; 9 bases align to TRBD2. Germline values: CDR1 KGHSH, CDR2 LQKENI. There are 16 residues in the CDR3. The J segment lost 2 bases and the V segment lost 2 bases, leaving 3 bases of the junction unmatched. The CDR3 loop is CASSPAGGPNTGELFF. Written as DNA, the CDR3 is TGTGCCAGCTCACCAGCGGGAGGGCCCAACACCGGGGAGCTGTTTTTT.

This rearrangement joins TRBV28 to TRBJ2-1; D unclear. CDR1 MDHEN and CDR2 SYDVKM come from the germline V gene. The CDR3 runs to 12 residues. Trimming pared 6 bases from V and 2 bases from J, leaving 5 bases between. Written as DNA, the CDR3 is TGTGCCAGCAGGGGCCCCTACAATGAGCAGTTCTTC. Its translation: CASRGPYNEQFF.

This clone was counted once. V gene TRBV7-2 combines with J gene TRBJ2-7, with 8 bases lining up with TRBD1. CDR3 length: 15 residues. V lost 2 bases and J lost 2; bases outside the gene matches: 5. Germline V CDR1 and CDR2: SGHTA, FQGNSA. The CDR3 sequence: CASSLSGQVTYEQYF. As DNA, the CDR3 is TGTGCCAGCAGCTTATCGGGACAGGTAACCTACGAGCAGTACTTC.